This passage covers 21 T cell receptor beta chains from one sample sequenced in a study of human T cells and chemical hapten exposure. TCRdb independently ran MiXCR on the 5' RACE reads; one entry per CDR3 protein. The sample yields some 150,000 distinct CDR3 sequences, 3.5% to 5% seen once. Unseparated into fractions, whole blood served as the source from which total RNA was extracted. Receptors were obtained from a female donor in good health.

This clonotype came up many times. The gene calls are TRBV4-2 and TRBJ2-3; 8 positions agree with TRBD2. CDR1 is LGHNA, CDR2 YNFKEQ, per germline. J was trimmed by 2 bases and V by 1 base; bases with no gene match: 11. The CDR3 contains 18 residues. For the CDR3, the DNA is TGTGCCAGCAGCCAAGCCCTCCATCGGGGGGGCCCCACAGATACGCAGTATTTT. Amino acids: CASSQALHRGGPTDTQYF.

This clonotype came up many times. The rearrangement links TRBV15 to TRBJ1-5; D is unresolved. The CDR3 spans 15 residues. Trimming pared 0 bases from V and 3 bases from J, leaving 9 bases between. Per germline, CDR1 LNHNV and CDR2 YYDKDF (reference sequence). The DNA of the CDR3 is TGTGCCACCAGCAGAGAACAGATGACCAATCAGCCCCAGCATTTT. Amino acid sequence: CATSREQMTNQPQHF.

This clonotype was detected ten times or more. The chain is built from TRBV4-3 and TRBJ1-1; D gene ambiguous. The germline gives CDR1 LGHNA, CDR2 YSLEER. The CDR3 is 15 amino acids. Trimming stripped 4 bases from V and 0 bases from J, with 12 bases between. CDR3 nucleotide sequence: TGCGCCAGCAGCCCTGGAGGGCAATTGAACACTGAAGCTTTCTTT. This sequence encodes CASSPGGQLNTEAFF.

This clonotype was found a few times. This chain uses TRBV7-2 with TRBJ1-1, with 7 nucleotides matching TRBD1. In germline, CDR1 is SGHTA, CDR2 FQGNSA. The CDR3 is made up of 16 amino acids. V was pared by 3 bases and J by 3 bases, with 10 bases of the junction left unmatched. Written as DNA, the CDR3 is TGTGCCAGCAGCTTCCAGGGGGTTCAAATGCACACTGAAGCTTTCTTT. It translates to CASSFQGVQMHTEAFF.

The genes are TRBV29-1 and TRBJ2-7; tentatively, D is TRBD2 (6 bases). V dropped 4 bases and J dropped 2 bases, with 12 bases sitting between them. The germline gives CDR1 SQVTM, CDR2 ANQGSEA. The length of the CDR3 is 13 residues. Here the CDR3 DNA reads TGCAGCGTTGTCGGCGGGGTAGCCTACGAGCAGTACTTC. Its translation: CSVVGGVAYEQYF.

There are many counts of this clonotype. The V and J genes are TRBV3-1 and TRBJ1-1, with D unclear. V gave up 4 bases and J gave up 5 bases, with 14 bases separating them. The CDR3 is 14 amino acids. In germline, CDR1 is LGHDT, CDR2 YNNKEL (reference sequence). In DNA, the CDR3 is TGTGCCAGCAGCCCAGCTCGACAAGAGACTGAAGCTTTCTTT. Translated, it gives CASSPARQETEAFF.

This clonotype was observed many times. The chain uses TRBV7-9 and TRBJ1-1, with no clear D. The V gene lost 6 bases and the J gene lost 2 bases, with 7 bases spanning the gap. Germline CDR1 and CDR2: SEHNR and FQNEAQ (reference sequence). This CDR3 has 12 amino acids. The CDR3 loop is CASSFGNTEAFF. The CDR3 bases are TGTGCCAGCAGTTTCGGTAACACTGAAGCTTTCTTT.

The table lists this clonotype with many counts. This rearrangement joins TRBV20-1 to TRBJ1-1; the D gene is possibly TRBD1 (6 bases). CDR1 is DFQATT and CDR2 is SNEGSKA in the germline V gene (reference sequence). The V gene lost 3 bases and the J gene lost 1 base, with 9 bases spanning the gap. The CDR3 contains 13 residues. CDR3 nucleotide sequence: TGCAGTGCTAGGTTGGGGGCGAACACTGAAGCTTTCTTT. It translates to CSARLGANTEAFF.

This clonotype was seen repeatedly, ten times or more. The CDR3 sequence: CSVGGVNTEAFF. The CDR3, as DNA: TGCAGCGTTGGTGGGGTTAACACTGAAGCTTTCTTT. The J gene is TRBJ1-1, the V gene TRBV29-1; D is ambiguous. CDR1 and CDR2 from the germline V gene are SQVTM and ANQGSEA. V was pared by 4 bases and J by 2 bases, with 8 bases between. The CDR3 has 12 residues.

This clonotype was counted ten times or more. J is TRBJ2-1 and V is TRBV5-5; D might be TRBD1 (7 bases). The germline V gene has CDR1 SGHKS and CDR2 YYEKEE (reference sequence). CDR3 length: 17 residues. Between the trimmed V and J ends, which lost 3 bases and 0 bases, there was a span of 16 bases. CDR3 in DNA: TGTGCCAGCAGCTGGGACTCGACAGGGAGCTCCTACAATGAGCAGTTCTTC. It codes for CASSWDSTGSSYNEQFF.

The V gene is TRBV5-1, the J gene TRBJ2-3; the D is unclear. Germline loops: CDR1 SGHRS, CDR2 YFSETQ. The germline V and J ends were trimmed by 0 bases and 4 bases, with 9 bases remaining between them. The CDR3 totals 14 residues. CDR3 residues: CASSLDRGPDTQYF. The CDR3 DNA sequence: TGCGCCAGCAGCTTGGACCGCGGCCCAGATACGCAGTATTTT. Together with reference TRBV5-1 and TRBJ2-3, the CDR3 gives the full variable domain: KAGVTQTPRYLIKTRGQQVTLSCSPISGHRSVSWYQQTPGQGLQFLFEYFSETQRNKGNFPGRFSGRQFSNSRSEMNVSTLELGDSALYLCASSLDRGPDTQYFGPGTRLTVL.

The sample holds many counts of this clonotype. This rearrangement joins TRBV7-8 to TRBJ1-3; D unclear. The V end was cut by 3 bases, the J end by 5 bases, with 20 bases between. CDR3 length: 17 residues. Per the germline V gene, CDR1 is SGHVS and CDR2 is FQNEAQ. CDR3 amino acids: CASSFSSPTGGRNTIYF. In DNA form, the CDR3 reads TGTGCCAGCAGCTTTAGTTCACCAACGGGAGGACGAAACACCATATATTTT.

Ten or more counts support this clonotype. CDR3 loop: CASSWGQQGHGDTQYF. The CDR3 DNA sequence: TGTGCCAGCAGCTGGGGCCAACAGGGGCATGGAGATACGCAGTATTTT. This chain uses TRBV7-6 with TRBJ2-3, with TRBD1 matching 7 bases. Germline V lookup: CDR1 SGHVS, CDR2 FNYEAQ. V trimming: 4 bases; J trimming: 5 bases; junction bases outside the gene matches: 12. CDR3 length equals 16 residues.

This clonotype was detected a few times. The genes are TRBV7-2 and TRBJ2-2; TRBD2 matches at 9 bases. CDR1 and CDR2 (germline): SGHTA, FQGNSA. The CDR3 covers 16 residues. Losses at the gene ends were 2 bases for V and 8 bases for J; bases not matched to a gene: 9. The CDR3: CASSLRSGGCLGELFF. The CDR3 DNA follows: TGTGCCAGCAGCTTACGGAGCGGGGGGTGTTTGGGGGAGCTGTTTTTT.

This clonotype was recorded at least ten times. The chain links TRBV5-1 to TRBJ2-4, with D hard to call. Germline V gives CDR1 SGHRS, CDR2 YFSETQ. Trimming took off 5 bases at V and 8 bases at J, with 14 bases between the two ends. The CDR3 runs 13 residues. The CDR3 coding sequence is TGCGCCAGCAGTCCCGTCGTAGCCCACATTCAGTACTTC. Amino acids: CASSPVVAHIQYF.

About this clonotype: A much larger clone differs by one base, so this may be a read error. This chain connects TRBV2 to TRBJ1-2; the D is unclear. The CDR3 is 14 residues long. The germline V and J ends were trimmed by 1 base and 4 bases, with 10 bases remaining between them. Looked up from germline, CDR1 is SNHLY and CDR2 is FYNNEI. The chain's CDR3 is CASSEGGRAYGYTF. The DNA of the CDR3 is TGTGCCAGCAGTGAAGGAGGGCGTGCCTATGGCTACACCTTC.

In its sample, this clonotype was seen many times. CDR3 DNA: TGCGCCAGCAGCCACGGCACGTCTTGGGAATCCCTCCACTTT. Amino acid sequence: CASSHGTSWESLHF. This chain joins TRBV5-1 and TRBJ1-6; D gene unclear. This CDR3 region has 14 residues. Trimming cost V 4 bases and J 14 bases, with 19 bases left between them. In germline, CDR1 is SGHRS, CDR2 YFSETQ.

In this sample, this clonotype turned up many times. CDR3 in amino acids: CASSYPRQGAGNEQFF. Written as DNA, the CDR3 is TGTGCCAGCAGTTACCCGAGGCAGGGGGCCGGGAATGAGCAGTTCTTC. The genes are TRBV6-2 or TRBV6-3 and TRBJ2-1; 8 bases fit TRBD1. The CDR3 consists of 16 residues. CDR1 is MNHEY and CDR2 is SVGEGT in the germline V gene. V shed 2 bases, J shed 7 bases, and the junction held 10 bases outside the gene matches.

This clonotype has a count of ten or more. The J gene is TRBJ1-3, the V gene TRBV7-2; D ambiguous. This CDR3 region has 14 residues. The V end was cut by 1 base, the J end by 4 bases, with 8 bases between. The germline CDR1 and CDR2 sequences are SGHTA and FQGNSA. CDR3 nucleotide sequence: TGTGCCAGCAGCTTAGTCCGGGGAGGAAACACCATATATTTT. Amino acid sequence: CASSLVRGGNTIYF.

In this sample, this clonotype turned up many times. This chain's CDR3 is CASSAGTANPADTQYF. In nucleotides, the CDR3 is TGTGCCAGCAGTGCCGGGACCGCTAACCCCGCAGATACGCAGTATTTT. V gene TRBV28 combines with J gene TRBJ2-3; the D call may be TRBD1 or TRBD2 (5 bases each). In germline, CDR1 is MDHEN, CDR2 SYDVKM. CDR3 length equals 16 residues. Trimming left V 5 bases short and J 4 bases short, with 19 bases between.

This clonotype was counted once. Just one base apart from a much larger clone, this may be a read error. The CDR3 DNA reads TGTGCCAGCAGCGCACCGGGACTCCACAATGAGCCGTTCTTC. It encodes CASSAPGLHNEPFF. V is TRBV11-2 and J is TRBJ2-1; D may be TRBD2 (6 bases). The germline CDR1 and CDR2 sequences are SGHAT and FQNNGV. There are 14 residues in the CDR3.